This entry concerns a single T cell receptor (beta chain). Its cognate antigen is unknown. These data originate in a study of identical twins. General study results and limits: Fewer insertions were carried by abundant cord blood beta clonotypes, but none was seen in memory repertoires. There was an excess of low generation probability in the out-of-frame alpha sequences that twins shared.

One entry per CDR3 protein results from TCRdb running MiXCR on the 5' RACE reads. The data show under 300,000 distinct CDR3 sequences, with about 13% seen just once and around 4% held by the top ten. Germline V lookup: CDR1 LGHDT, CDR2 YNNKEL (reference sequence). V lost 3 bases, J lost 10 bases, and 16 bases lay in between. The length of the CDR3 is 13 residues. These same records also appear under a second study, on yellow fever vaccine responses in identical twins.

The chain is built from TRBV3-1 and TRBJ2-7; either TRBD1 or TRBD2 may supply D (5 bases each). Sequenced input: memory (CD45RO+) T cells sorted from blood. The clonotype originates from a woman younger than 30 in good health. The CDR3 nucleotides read TGTGCCAGCAGCCAGAGCGCCGGGACGGCTCAGTACTTC. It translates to CASSQSAGTAQYF.